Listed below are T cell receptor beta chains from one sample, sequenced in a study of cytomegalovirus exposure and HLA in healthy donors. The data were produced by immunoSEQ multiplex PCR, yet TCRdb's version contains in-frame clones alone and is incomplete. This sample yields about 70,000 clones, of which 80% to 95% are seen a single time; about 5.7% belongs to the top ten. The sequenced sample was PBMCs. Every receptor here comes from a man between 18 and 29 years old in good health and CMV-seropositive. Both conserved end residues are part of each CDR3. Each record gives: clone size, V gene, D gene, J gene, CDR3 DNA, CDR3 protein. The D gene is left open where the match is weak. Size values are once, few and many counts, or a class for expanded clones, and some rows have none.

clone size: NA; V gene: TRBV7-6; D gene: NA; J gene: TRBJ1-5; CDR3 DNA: TGTGCCAGCAGCTCCCGGGAGGATCAGCCCCAGCATTTT; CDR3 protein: CASSSREDQPQHF
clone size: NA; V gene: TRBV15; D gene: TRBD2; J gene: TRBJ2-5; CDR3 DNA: TGTGCCACGGGCGGGGGGGCAGAGACCCAGTACTTC; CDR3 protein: CATGGGAETQYF
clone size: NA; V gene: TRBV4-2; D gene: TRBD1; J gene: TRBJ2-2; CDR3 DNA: TGTGCCAGCAGCCAAGATCTGACAGGGGTGGACACCGGGGAGCTGTTTTTT; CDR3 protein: CASSQDLTGVDTGELFF
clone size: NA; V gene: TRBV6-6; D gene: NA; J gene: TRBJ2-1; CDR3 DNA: TGTGCCAGCAGTTACATGGGGCGCGGGAAGAACAATGAGCAGTTCTTC; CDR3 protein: CASSYMGRGKNNEQFF
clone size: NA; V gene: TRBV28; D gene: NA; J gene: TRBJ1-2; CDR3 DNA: TGTGCCAGCAGTATCAGCTATGGCTACACCTTC; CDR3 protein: CASSISYGYTF
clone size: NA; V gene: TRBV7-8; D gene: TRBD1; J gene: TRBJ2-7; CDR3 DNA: TGTGCCAGCAGCTTAGAAGGAGGGGGACAGGGGGGCTACGAGCAGTACTTC; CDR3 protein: CASSLEGGGQGGYEQYF
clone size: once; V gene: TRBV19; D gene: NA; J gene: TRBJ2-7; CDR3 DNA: TGTGCCAGTAGCCCTCCATCGAGGCAGTTTTACGAGCAGTACTTC; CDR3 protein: CASSPPSRQFYEQYF
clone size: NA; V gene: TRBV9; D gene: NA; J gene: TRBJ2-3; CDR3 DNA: TGTGCCAGCAGCGTATCTAGCGTTAGCACAGATACGCAGTATTTT; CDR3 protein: CASSVSSVSTDTQYF
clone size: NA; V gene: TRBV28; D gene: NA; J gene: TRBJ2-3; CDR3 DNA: TGTGCCAGCAGTTTCTTTCGGGTTCGAGCAACAGATACGCAGTATTTT; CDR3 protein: CASSFFRVRATDTQYF
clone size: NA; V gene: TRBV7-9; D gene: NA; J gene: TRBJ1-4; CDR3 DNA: TGTGCCAGCAGCTTAAGGAAGGAGGTCGGTGAAAAACTGTTTTTT; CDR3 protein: CASSLRKEVGEKLFF
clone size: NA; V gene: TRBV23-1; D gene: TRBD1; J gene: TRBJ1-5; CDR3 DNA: TGCGCCACCTCGGGACAGAGCAATCAGCCCCAGCATTTT; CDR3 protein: CATSGQSNQPQHF
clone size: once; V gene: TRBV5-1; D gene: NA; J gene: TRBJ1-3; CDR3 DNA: TGCGCCAGCAGCTTGGACAGGTCCGCAGCTGGAAACACCATATATTTT; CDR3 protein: CASSLDRSAAGNTIYF
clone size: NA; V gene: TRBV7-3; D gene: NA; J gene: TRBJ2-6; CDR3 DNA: TGTGCCAGCAGCTCCAGACAGGCCTCTGGGGCCAACGTCCTGACTTTC; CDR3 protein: CASSSRQASGANVLTF
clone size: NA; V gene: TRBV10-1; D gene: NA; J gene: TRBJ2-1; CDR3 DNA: TGCGCCAGCAGTGAGTCTAGCTACAATGAGCAGTTCTTC; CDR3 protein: CASSESSYNEQFF
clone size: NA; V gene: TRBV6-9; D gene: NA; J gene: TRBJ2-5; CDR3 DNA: TGTGCCAGCACCTTAGAGACCCAGTACTTC; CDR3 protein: CASTLETQYF
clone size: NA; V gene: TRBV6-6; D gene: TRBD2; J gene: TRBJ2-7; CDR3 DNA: TGTGCCAGCAGTCCTGAACTAGCGGGAGCCTACGAGCAGTACTTC; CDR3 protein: CASSPELAGAYEQYF
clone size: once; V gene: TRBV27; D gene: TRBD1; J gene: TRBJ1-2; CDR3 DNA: TGTGCCAGCAGTTTACTTGACAGGGGAGGCTACACCTTC; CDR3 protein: CASSLLDRGGYTF
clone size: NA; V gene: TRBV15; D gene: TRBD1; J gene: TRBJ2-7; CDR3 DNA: TGTGCCACCAGCAGGACAGTCGGGACAGGGCTCTACGAGCAGTACTTC; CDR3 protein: CATSRTVGTGLYEQYF
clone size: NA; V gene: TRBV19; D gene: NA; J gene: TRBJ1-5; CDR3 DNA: TGTGCCAGTAGTATTTGGGGACACTTGGATCAGCCCCAGCATTTT; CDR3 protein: CASSIWGHLDQPQHF
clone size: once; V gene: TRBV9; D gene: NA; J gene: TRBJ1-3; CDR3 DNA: TGTGCCAGCAGCGTAGGAACAGGACCCCTATCTGGAAACACCATATATTTT; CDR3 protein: CASSVGTGPLSGNTIYF
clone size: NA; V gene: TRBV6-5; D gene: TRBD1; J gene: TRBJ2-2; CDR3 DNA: TGTGCCAGCAGTTACTCGAGGACAGGGATCAGGGAGCTGTTTTTT; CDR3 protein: CASSYSRTGIRELFF
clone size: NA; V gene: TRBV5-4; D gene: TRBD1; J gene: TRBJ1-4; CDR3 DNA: TGTGCCAGCAGCTTACTACAGGGGGCAGGAGAAAAACTGTTTTTT; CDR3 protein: CASSLLQGAGEKLFF
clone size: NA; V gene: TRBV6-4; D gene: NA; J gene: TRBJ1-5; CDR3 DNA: TGTGCCAGCAGTGGCGACAGGAGGCGCAATCAGCCCCAGCATTTT; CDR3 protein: CASSGDRRRNQPQHF
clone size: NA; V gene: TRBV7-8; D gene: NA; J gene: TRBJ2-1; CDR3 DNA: TGTGCCAGCAGCCCCAGACAGTACAATGAGCAGTTCTTC; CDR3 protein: CASSPRQYNEQFF
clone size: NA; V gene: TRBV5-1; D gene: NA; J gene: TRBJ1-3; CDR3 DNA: TGCGCCAGCAGCTTGCTGGGGGGGGGCTCTGGAAACACCATATATTTT; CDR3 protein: CASSLLGGGSGNTIYF
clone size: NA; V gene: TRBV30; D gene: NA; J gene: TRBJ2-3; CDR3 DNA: TGTGCCTGGGGAAGGAGACAGGACACAGATACGCAGTATTTT; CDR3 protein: CAWGRRQDTDTQYF
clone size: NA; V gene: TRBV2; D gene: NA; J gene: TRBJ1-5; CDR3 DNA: TGTGCCAGCAGGGGAGCGGAGGTCAGATATAGCAATCAGCCCCAGCATTTT; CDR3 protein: CASRGAEVRYSNQPQHF
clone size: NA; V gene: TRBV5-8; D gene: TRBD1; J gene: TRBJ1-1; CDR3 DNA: TGTGCCAGCAGCTTAACCACCGGGACAGGGGAAGCTTTCTTT; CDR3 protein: CASSLTTGTGEAFF
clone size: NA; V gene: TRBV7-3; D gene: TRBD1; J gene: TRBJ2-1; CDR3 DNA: TGTGCCAGCAGCCGTTCGGGACAGGGGTACAATGAGCAGTTCTTC; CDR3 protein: CASSRSGQGYNEQFF
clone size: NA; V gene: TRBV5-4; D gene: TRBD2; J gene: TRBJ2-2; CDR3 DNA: TGTGCCAGCAGCCCCAAGGGACTAGCGGGAGGGACCGGGGAGCTGTTTTTT; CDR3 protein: CASSPKGLAGGTGELFF
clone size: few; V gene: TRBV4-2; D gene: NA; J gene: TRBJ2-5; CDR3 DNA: TGTGCCAGCAGCCCCGGGTCAACACGACAAGAGACCCAGTACTTC; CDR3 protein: CASSPGSTRQETQYF
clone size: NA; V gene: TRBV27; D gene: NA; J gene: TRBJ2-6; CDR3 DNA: TGTGCCAGCTCACTGCTTTTCTCTGGGGCCAACGTCCTGACTTTC; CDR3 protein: CASSLLFSGANVLTF
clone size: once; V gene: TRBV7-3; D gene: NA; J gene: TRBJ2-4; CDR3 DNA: TGTGCCAGCAGCTCTCAGGGGGGCATTCAGTACTTC; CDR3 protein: CASSSQGGIQYF
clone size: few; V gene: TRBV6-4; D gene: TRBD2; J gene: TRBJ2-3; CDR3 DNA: TGTGCCAGCAGTCGAACTAGCGAGGGGACAGATACGCAGTATTTT; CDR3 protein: CASSRTSEGTDTQYF
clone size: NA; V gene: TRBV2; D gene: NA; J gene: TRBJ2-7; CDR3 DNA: TGTGCCAGCAGTATTCAGGGTTCCCCCTACGAGCAGTACTTC; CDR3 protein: CASSIQGSPYEQYF
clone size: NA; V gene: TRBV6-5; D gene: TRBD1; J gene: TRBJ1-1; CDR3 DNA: TGTGCCAGCAGTTACTCCGGGACAGTGAACACTGAAGCTTTCTTT; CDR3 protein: CASSYSGTVNTEAFF
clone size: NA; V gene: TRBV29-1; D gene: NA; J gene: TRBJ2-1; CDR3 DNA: TGCAGCGTTGATCCGGGCGGGATTTACAATGAGCAGTTCTTC; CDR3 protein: CSVDPGGIYNEQFF
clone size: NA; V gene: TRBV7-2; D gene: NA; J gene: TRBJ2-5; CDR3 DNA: TGTGCCAGCAGCTTACTGGCGGCCCAAGAGACCCAGTACTTC; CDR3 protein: CASSLLAAQETQYF
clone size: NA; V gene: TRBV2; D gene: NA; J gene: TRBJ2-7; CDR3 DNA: TGTGCCAGCAGTGAGTTAGGCGGCGGGTGGACCTACGAGCAGTACTTC; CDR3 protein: CASSELGGGWTYEQYF
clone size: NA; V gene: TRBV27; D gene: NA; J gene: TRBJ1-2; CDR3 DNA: TGTGCCAGCAGGATACCGGGACAATCTTATGGCTACACCTTC; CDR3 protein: CASRIPGQSYGYTF
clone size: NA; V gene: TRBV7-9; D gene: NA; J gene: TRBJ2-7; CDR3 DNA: TGTGCCAGCAGCCCAGGGTACGGATACGAGCAGTACTTC; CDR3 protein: CASSPGYGYEQYF
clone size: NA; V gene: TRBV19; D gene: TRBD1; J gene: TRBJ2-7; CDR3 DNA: TGTGCCAGTAGTATGAGGGCCCCAGGGGGAGAGCAGTACTTC; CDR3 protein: CASSMRAPGGEQYF
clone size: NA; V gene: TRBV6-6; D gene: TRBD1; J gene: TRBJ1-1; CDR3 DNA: TGTGCCAGCAGAGACAGGGGGAGTAACACTGAAGCTTTCTTT; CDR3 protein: CASRDRGSNTEAFF
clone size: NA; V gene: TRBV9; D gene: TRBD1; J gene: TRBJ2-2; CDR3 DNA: TGTGCCAGCAGCGAAAACAGGGGGACCGGGGAGCTGTTTTTT; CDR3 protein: CASSENRGTGELFF
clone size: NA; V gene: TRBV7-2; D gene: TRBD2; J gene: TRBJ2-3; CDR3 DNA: TGTGCCAGCAGATTGGGACTAGCGGGTGATACGCAGTATTTT; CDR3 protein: CASRLGLAGDTQYF
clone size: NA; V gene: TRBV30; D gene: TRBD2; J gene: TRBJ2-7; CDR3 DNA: TGTGCCTGCGCGGGACTATTACTCCACGAGCAGTACTTC; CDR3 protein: CACAGLLLHEQYF